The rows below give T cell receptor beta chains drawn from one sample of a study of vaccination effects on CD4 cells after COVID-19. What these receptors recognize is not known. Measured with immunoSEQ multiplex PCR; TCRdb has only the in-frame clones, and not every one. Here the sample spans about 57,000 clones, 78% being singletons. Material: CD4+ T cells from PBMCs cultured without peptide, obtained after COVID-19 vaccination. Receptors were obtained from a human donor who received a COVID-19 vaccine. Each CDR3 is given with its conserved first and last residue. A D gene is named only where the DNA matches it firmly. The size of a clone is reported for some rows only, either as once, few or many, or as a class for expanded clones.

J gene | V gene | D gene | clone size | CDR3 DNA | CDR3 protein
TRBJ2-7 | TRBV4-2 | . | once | TGTGCCAGCAGCCAAGATCGAAGGGACCACGAGCAGTACTTC | CASSQDRRDHEQYF
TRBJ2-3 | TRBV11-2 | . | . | TGTGCCAGCAGCCAAGGAGCGAACACAGATACGCAGTATTTT | CASSQGANTDTQYF
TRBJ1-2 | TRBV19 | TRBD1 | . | TGTGCCAGTAGGAAACAGGGGGACTATGGCTACACCTTC | CASRKQGDYGYTF
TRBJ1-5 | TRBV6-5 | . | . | TGTGCCAGCAGCGCAGTTTATAGCAATCAGCCCCAGCATTTT | CASSAVYSNQPQHF
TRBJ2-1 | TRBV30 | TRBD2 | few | TGTGCCTGGGACTACGGACTAGCGGGAGCTGGGGAGCAGTTCTTC | CAWDYGLAGAGEQFF
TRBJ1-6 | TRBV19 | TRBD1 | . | TGTGCCAGTAGTATAAGGGAGGGGGCCGAAAATTCACCCCTCCACTTT | CASSIREGAENSPLHF
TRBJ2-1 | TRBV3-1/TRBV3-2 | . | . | TGTGCCAGCAGCCATTTTCCCGGGGGCAATGAGCAGTTCTTC | CASSHFPGGNEQFF
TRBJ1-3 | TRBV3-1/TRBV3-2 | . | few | TGTGCCAGCAGCCCTAGGAGGGGGAACACCATATATTTT | CASSPRRGNTIYF
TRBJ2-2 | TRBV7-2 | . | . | TGTGCCAGCAGCTCTGGGGTCGGGGAGCTGTTTTTT | CASSSGVGELFF
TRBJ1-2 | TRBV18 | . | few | TGTGCCAGCTCACCGGAGTATGGCTACACCTTC | CASSPEYGYTF
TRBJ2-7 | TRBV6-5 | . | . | TGTGCCAGCAGGACAGGTAGCTCCTACGAGCAGTACTTC | CASRTGSSYEQYF
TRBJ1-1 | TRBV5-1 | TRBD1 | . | TGCGCCAGCAGCTCCTACCGGGACAGGGGGACCACTGAAGCTTTCTTT | CASSSYRDRGTTEAFF
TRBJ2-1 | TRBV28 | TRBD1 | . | TGTGCCAGCAGCCCAGACAGGGGGCTTTACAATGAGCAGTTCTTC | CASSPDRGLYNEQFF
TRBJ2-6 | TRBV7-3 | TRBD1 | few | TGTGCCAGCAGCTTAGCGGGGACAGGCTCTGGGGCCAACGTCCTGACTTTC | CASSLAGTGSGANVLTF
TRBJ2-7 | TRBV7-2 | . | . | TGTGCCAGCAGCTCACCCCCCCCCAGCTACGAGCAGTACTTC | CASSSPPPSYEQYF
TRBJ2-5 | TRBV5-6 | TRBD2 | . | TGTGCCAGCAGCGCGGGACTAGCCGTTATGGAGACCCAGTACTTC | CASSAGLAVMETQYF
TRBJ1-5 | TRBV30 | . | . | TGTGCCTGGAGACGGGGTCCGAATAGCAATCAGCCCCAGCATTTT | CAWRRGPNSNQPQHF
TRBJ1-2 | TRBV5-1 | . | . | TGCGCCAGCAGCTTGGCACCTGTACACCGATATGGCTACACCTTC | CASSLAPVHRYGYTF
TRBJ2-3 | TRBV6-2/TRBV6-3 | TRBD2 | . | TGTGCCAGCAGTTACCCTAGGAGCGGGAGGGCCACAGATACGCAGTATTTT | CASSYPRSGRATDTQYF
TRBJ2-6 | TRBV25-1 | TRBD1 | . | TGTGCCAGCAGTGAAGGGACAGGGGTTTCTGGGGCCAACGTCCTGACTTTC | CASSEGTGVSGANVLTF
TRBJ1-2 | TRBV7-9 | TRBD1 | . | TGTGCCAGCAGCTTAGCTGGCGGGCAGGGGGCCGGTGGCTACACCTTC | CASSLAGGQGAGGYTF
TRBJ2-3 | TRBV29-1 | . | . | TGCAGCGTTGAAGATTCAGGGAGGGGGGATACGCAGTATTTT | CSVEDSGRGDTQYF
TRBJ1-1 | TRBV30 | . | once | TGTGCCTGGAGTGCCTTGTTCACGGGGCCCACTGAAGCTTTCTTT | CAWSALFTGPTEAFF
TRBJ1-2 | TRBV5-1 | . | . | TGCGCCAGCAGCTTGACAGTATTCTATGGCTACACCTTC | CASSLTVFYGYTF
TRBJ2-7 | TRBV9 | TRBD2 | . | TGTGCCAGCAGCATAGCGGGGGCCTACGAGCAGTACTTC | CASSIAGAYEQYF
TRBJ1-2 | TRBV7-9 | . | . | TGTGCCAGCAGCTTAGCTGACACGGACGGCTACACCTTC | CASSLADTDGYTF
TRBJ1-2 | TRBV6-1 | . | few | TGTGCCAGCAGTGAAACCCGTAGGCCCTATGGCTACACCTTC | CASSETRRPYGYTF
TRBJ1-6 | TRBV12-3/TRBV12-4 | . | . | TGTGCCAGCAGCCGTTACGGTAATTCACCCCTCCACTTT | CASSRYGNSPLHF
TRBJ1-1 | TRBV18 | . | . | TGTGCCAGCTCACCTCCAGGGGACACTGAAGCTTTCTTT | CASSPPGDTEAFF
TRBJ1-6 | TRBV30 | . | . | TGTGCCTGGACCCCTTTCTATAATTCACCCCTCCACTTT | CAWTPFYNSPLHF
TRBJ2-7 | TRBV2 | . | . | TGTGCCAGCGGCCGGACACAATACGAGCAGTACTTC | CASGRTQYEQYF
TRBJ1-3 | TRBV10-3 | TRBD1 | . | TGTGCCATCAGTGCGTCAGGGGGAAGGAACACCATATATTTT | CAISASGGRNTIYF
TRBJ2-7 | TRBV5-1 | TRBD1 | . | TGCGCCAGCAGCTTGACAGGGGTCGAGCAGTACTTC | CASSLTGVEQYF
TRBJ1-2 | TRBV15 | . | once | TGTGCCACCAGCAGAGGGACAACCCGGCGGCTTATTAACTATGGCTACACCTTC | CATSRGTTRRLINYGYTF
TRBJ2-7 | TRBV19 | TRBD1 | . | TGTGCCAGTAGTCCCTTGACAGGGGAGTACGAGCAGTACTTC | CASSPLTGEYEQYF
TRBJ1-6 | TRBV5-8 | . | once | TGTGCCAGCAGCTTACGTTCACCCCTCCACTTT | CASSLRSPLHF
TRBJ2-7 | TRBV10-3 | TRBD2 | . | TGTGCCATCAATCCGGCGGGGGAGACCTACGAGCAGTACTTC | CAINPAGETYEQYF
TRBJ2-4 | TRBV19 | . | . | TGTGCCAGTAGAGGCAGGGATATGAACATTCAGTACTTC | CASRGRDMNIQYF
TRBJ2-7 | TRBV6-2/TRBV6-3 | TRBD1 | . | TGTGCCAGCAGTTATGGGACAGAAAGTTTCTTC | CASSYGTESFF
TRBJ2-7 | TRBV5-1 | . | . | TGCGCCAGCAACCCGGAGGGGCTAACCTACGAGCAGTACTTC | CASNPEGLTYEQYF
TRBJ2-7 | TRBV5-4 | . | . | TGTGCCAGCAGCCGGGGGCTAGTCTCCTACGAGCAGTACTTC | CASSRGLVSYEQYF
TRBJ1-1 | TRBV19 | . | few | TGTGCCAGTAGTAGGAAAGGGAGCACTGAAGCTTTCTTT | CASSRKGSTEAFF
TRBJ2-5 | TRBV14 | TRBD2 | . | TGTGCCAGCAGCTCGGGGGGGCCGACCCAGTACTTC | CASSSGGPTQYF
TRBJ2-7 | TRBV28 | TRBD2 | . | TGTGCCAGCAGTCCAGTCCCATCGCTGACTAGCGGGATCTACGAGCAGTACTTC | CASSPVPSLTSGIYEQYF
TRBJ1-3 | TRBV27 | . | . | TGTGCCAGCAGAGATAGCGGAGGAAACACCATATATTTT | CASRDSGGNTIYF
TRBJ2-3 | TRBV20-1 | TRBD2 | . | TGCAGTGCTAGTGGACTAGCGGCGACAGATACGCAGTATTTT | CSASGLAATDTQYF
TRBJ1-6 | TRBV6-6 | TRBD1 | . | TGTGCCAGCAGTTACCCCGACAGGGGGGCTTCACCCCTCCACTTT | CASSYPDRGASPLHF
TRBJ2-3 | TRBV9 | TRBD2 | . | TGTGCCAGCAGCGCTTGGGGACTAGCGGGGGTTAGGCCAGATACGCAGTATTTT | CASSAWGLAGVRPDTQYF
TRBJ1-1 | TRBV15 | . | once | TGTGCCACCAGCAGAGATTCCGGGGGAGCTTTCTTT | CATSRDSGGAFF
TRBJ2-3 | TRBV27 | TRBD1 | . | TGTGCCAGCAGGGTGACAGGGCGAATCTACGATACGCAGTATTTT | CASRVTGRIYDTQYF
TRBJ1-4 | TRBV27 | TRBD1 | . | TGTGCCAGCAGTCCTACCCCAGGGGGGGGGCCCCATGAAAAACTGTTTTTT | CASSPTPGGGPHEKLFF
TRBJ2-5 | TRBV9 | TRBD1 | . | TGTGCCAGCAGCGAGGGGGACAGGTTGGGGGAGACCCAGTACTTC | CASSEGDRLGETQYF